This T cell receptor beta chain was captured in a study of cytomegalovirus exposure and HLA in healthy donors. Study-wide results and limits: In an earlier analysis, productive rearrangement rates for most beta V segments clustered near 87% or 30%.

V was clipped by 6 bases and J by 15 bases, with 18 bases between them. Germline V lookup: CDR1 MNHNS, CDR2 SASEGT. CDR3 size: 12 residues. PCR was performed using 60 Vbeta and 13 Jbeta primers. Here immunoSEQ multiplex PCR was the method, and the copy in TCRdb shows in-frame clones only, minus some. The sample lists under 150,000 clones; roughly three fifths were seen once. This clone has just one count. The antigen is undetermined. The sample was PBMCs. The TCR was taken from a man between 40 and 49 years old in good health and CMV-seropositive. The rearrangement links TRBV6-1 to TRBJ2-1; the D gene is possibly TRBD2 (5 bases). CDR3 in DNA: TGTGCCAGCAGGATTAGCGCACGGTTCCGGTTCTTC. Its translation: CASRISARFRFF.